The 12 T cell receptor beta chains listed next were all sequenced from one sample in a study of blood T cell repertoires in COVID-19. Repertoires were generated with immunoSEQ multiplex PCR, while TCRdb's copy carries only in-frame clones and drops some. The data contain 45,000 to 55,000 clones, roughly 89% of them singletons. The sequenced material came from peripheral blood. Receptor source: a man older than 75 with acute or convalescent COVID-19.

This sequence joins TRBV19 and TRBJ1-5, with D perhaps matching TRBD1 (5 bases). Trimming took off 10 bases at V and 4 bases at J, with 17 bases between the two ends. The CDR3 spans 14 residues. The germline V gene has CDR1 LNHDA and CDR2 SQIVND (reference sequence). The CDR3 DNA reads as TGTGCCACCGACCCGGGGGGGAGGAATCAGCCCCAGCATTTT. This encodes CATDPGGRNQPQHF.

The chain links TRBV2 to TRBJ1-4, with TRBD1 identical over 10 bases. There are 14 residues in the CDR3. Germline V gene sequence: CDR1 SNHLY, CDR2 FYNNEI. V dropped 5 bases and J dropped 7; count of bases not matched to a gene: 4. In DNA, the CDR3 is TGTGCCAGCAGTTTGGACAGGGGGTTTGAAAAACTGTTTTTT. Residues: CASSLDRGFEKLFF.

The J gene is TRBJ1-1, the V gene TRBV7-9; 8 positions match TRBD1. The trim removed 4 bases at V and 4 bases at J, leaving 11 bases unmatched. The germline V gene encodes CDR1 SEHNR and CDR2 FQNEAQ (reference sequence). CDR3 length equals 16 residues. CDR3 sequence: CASSSFFGQGGTEAFF. The CDR3, as DNA: TGTGCCAGCAGCTCATTTTTCGGACAGGGAGGCACTGAAGCTTTCTTT.

The V and J genes are TRBV10-3 and TRBJ2-7, with TRBD2 matching 9 bases. Germline loops: CDR1 ENHRY, CDR2 SYGVKD. The CDR3 is 14 amino acids. V lost 9 bases and J lost 0; bases outside the gene matches: 6. CDR3 sequence reads: CAIGSGGSSYEQYF. The CDR3 nucleotides read TGTGCCATAGGGAGCGGGGGGAGCTCCTACGAGCAGTACTTC.

V and J are TRBV19 and TRBJ2-1; possibly TRBD2 for D (7 bases). Trimming cost V 4 bases and J 2 bases, with 12 bases left between them. The V gene's germline CDR1 is LNHDA and CDR2 SQIVND (reference sequence). The CDR3 has 15 residues. The CDR3 nucleotides are TGTGCCAGTAGTAGTGGGGGGGCACCCTACAATGAGCAGTTCTTC. It yields the protein CASSSGGAPYNEQFF. Full variable domain (outside the CDR3, taken from reference TRBV19 and TRBJ2-1): DGGITQSPKYLFRKEGQNVTLSCEQNLNHDAMYWYRQDPGQGLRLIYYSQIVNDFQKGDIAEGYSVSREKKESFPLTVTSAQKNPTAFYLCASSSGGAPYNEQFFGPGTRLTVL.

The rearrangement joins TRBV12-3 or TRBV12-4 to TRBJ1-1, with D possibly being TRBD1 (6 bases). There are 13 residues in the CDR3. The V and J ends lost 4 bases and 1 base respectively, with 7 bases between them. Here the CDR3 DNA reads TGTGCCAGCAGTTGGGGACAGAACACTGAAGCTTTCTTT. Translating it yields CASSWGQNTEAFF.

The J gene is TRBJ1-5, the V gene TRBV6-5; 7 bases are shared with TRBD1. J gave up 4 bases and V 6 bases, and 3 bases lay outside the gene matches. Germline V CDR1 and CDR2: MNHEY, SVGAGI. The CDR3 contains 13 residues. The CDR3 nucleotides are TGTGCCAGCAGACCACAGGGGAATCAGCCCCAGCATTTT. Protein sequence: CASRPQGNQPQHF.

Note on this clone: Other nucleotide sequences from this sample produce the same CDR3. This sequence joins TRBV5-1 and TRBJ1-1; D is ambiguous. The CDR3 runs 14 residues. The germline CDR1 and CDR2 sequences are SGHRS and YFSETQ. V shed 2 bases and J shed 1 base, with 9 bases lying between them. This CDR3 reads CASSFGTANTEAFF. The CDR3 DNA sequence: TGCGCCAGCAGCTTTGGCACAGCGAACACTGAAGCTTTCTTT. The full variable domain, with the rest looked up from reference TRBV5-1 and TRBJ1-1, is KAGVTQTPRYLIKTRGQQVTLSCSPISGHRSVSWYQQTPGQGLQFLFEYFSETQRNKGNFPGRFSGRQFSNSRSEMNVSTLELGDSALYLCASSFGTANTEAFFGQGTRLTVV.

CDR3 region: CASSQGGQMTQYF. The CDR3 region has the DNA TGCGCCAGCAGCCAAGGTGGTCAGATGACCCAGTACTTC. The chain links TRBV4-1 to TRBJ2-5; D gene unclear. Between the trimmed V and J ends, which lost 1 base and 7 bases, there was a span of 10 bases. Germline values: CDR1 MGHRA, CDR2 YSYEKL. CDR3 length equals 13 residues.

J is TRBJ2-7 and V is TRBV10-2; 9 bases map to TRBD1. Trimming took 10 bases from V and 6 from J; bases not matched to a gene: 19. CDR3 size: 16 residues. From germline, CDR1 is WSHSY and CDR2 SAAADI. The CDR3 reads CATTPNPGQGAFEQYF. As DNA, the CDR3 is TGCGCCACGACCCCCAACCCGGGACAGGGAGCCTTCGAGCAGTACTTC.

This clone was seen a single time. The chain couples TRBV19 to TRBJ2-1, with D perhaps TRBD2 (6 bases). The CDR3 extends over 15 amino acids. In germline, CDR1 is LNHDA, CDR2 SQIVND (reference sequence). The V end lost 5 bases, the J end lost 4 bases, and 15 bases lay between the germline ends. The CDR3 loop reads CASSFLSGLYNEQFF. In DNA, the CDR3 is TGTGCCAGTAGTTTCCTCAGCGGGTTATACAATGAGCAGTTCTTC.

The rearrangement joins TRBV19 to TRBJ1-2; possibly TRBD1 for D (6 bases). The ends were cut back, 6 bases at V and 4 bases at J, with 15 bases in the middle. This CDR3 spans 14 amino acids. The germline gives CDR1 LNHDA, CDR2 SQIVND (reference sequence). The CDR3 DNA sequence: TGTGCCAGTAGCTTACAGGTGGGGGCCTATGGCTACACCTTC. Translating it yields CASSLQVGAYGYTF. Drawing the rest from reference TRBV19 and TRBJ1-2, the complete variable domain is DGGITQSPKYLFRKEGQNVTLSCEQNLNHDAMYWYRQDPGQGLRLIYYSQIVNDFQKGDIAEGYSVSREKKESFPLTVTSAQKNPTAFYLCASSLQVGAYGYTFGSGTRLTVV.